Below are 23 T cell receptor beta chains sequenced from a single sample in a study of blood T cell repertoires in COVID-19. Using immunoSEQ multiplex PCR, the repertoire was profiled, and TCRdb retains in-frame clones only, with some absent. In the table there are about 110,000 clones, 71% of which are singletons. The source material was peripheral blood. The receptors derive from a human donor with acute or convalescent COVID-19. The donor label of this sample is uncertain.

The V gene is TRBV2, the J gene TRBJ2-7; 8 positions agree with TRBD1. This CDR3 region has 13 residues. V was clipped by 8 bases and J by 5 bases; unmatched bases: 8. Germline CDR1 and CDR2: SNHLY and FYNNEI. The CDR3 coding sequence is TGTGCCAGCTCTCCGGACAGGGTGGACGAGCAGTACGTC. Translating it yields CASSPDRVDEQYV.

The genes are TRBV30 and TRBJ1-6; D may be TRBD1 (5 bases). This CDR3 has 13 amino acids. CDR1 is GTSNPN, CDR2 SVGIG, per germline (reference sequence). V lost 2 bases and J 8 bases, leaving 10 bases between the germline ends. The CDR3 loop is CAWSLFRDSPLHF. In DNA, the CDR3 is TGTGCCTGGAGTCTGTTCAGGGATTCACCCCTCCACTTT.

This chain joins TRBV28 and TRBJ1-2; 9 positions agree with TRBD1. CDR3 size: 12 residues. Trimming took 9 bases from V and 4 from J; bases not matched to a gene: 3. Looked up from germline, CDR1 is MDHEN and CDR2 is SYDVKM. The CDR3 DNA reads TGTGCCAGTAACAGGGGGCCCTATGGCTACACCTTC. Encoded protein: CASNRGPYGYTF.

This chain joins TRBV6-2 or TRBV6-3 and TRBJ2-5, with a tentative D call TRBD1 (5 bases). Germline CDR1 is MNHEY and CDR2 is SVGEGT. The CDR3 extends over 15 amino acids. The V end lost 0 bases, the J end lost 5 bases, and 13 bases lay between the germline ends. As DNA, the CDR3 is TGTGCCAGCAGTTACTCGAAAGGGAACAGGGAGACCCAGTACTTC. Translated: CASSYSKGNRETQYF.

This clone was picked up a small number of times. The chain is built from TRBV3-1 (or the pseudogene TRBV3-2) and TRBJ1-2; 10 bases agree with TRBD1. The CDR3 extends over 15 amino acids. V was pared by 3 bases and J by 4 bases, with 5 bases of the junction left unmatched. The germline V gene has CDR1 LGHDT and CDR2 YNNKEL (reference sequence). Here the CDR3 DNA reads TGTGCCAGCAGCCAGCCCGGGACAGGGGTCTATGGCTACACCTTC. Translation gives CASSQPGTGVYGYTF.

The V call is TRBV3-1 (or the pseudogene TRBV3-2), the J call TRBJ1-2; D call uncertain. The germline V gene encodes CDR1 LGHDT and CDR2 YNNKEL (reference sequence). The CDR3 runs 14 residues. Trimming took off 2 bases at V and 0 bases at J, with 7 bases between the two ends. This CDR3 reads CASSQLAANYGYTF. The CDR3 DNA is TGTGCCAGCAGCCAACTGGCGGCTAACTATGGCTACACCTTC.

The V and J genes are TRBV11-3 and TRBJ2-6; D is perhaps TRBD1 (6 bases). V lost 5 bases to trimming and J lost 0 bases, with 17 bases between them. Germline-derived CDR1 and CDR2 are SGHNT and YENEEA. The CDR3 extends over 18 amino acids. CDR3 DNA sequence: TGTGCCAGCAGCCCTGGAAGGGGGTCACGCTCTGGGGCCAACGTCCTGACTTTC. Translating gives CASSPGRGSRSGANVLTF.

This chain uses TRBV3-1 (or the pseudogene TRBV3-2) with TRBJ1-3, with unresolved D. The V end was cut by 1 base, the J end by 0 bases, with 7 bases between. The length of the CDR3 is 15 residues. The germline gives CDR1 LGHDT, CDR2 YNNKEL (reference sequence). CDR3 sequence: CASSQVRSSGNTIYF. The CDR3 region has the DNA TGTGCCAGCAGCCAAGTAAGGAGCTCTGGAAACACCATATATTTT.

This clone was counted a single time. This chain joins TRBV12-3 or TRBV12-4 and TRBJ2-1; D is undetermined. The V end lost 5 bases, the J end lost 5 bases, and 10 bases lay between the germline ends. The CDR3 is made up of 13 amino acids. The CDR3 sequence: CASSHDWDNEQFF. CDR3 sequence (DNA): TGTGCCAGCAGTCACGACTGGGACAATGAGCAGTTCTTC.

The chain is built from TRBV5-8 and TRBJ1-1, with a weak D call TRBD1 (5 bases). Trimming left V 3 bases short and J 0 bases short, with 18 bases between. CDR3 length: 17 residues. Germline loops: CDR1 SGHTS, CDR2 YDEGEE. The CDR3 spells CASSSVGAVELNTEAFF. CDR3 in DNA: TGTGCCAGCAGCTCGGTAGGGGCTGTGGAATTGAACACTGAAGCTTTCTTT.

This clone was picked up a small number of times. CDR3 DNA sequence: TGCGCCAGCAGAAATCCAGACAGAATCTATGGCTACACCTTC. Protein: CASRNPDRIYGYTF. This chain joins TRBV4-1 and TRBJ1-2, with D possibly TRBD1 on 5 matching bases. CDR1 and CDR2 (germline): MGHRA, YSYEKL. V shed 6 bases and J shed 4 bases, with 15 bases lying between them. The CDR3 has 14 residues.

There are many counts of this clone. The chain couples TRBV30 to TRBJ2-7, with 7 bases matching TRBD2. The V segment lost 3 bases and the J segment 4 bases; nucleotides outside the gene matches: 18. The CDR3 is made up of 17 amino acids. Germline loops: CDR1 GTSNPN, CDR2 SVGIG (reference sequence). The CDR3 loop is CAWRLTGGPNGIYEQYV. DNA of the CDR3: TGTGCCTGGAGACTAACGGGGGGTCCGAATGGGATTTACGAGCAGTACGTC.

The chain has TRBV19 and TRBJ1-1; TRBD1 matches 9 bases. The CDR3 contains 15 residues. V was clipped by 4 bases and J by 6 bases; unmatched bases: 9. Germline V gene data show CDR1 as LNHDA and CDR2 as SQIVND (reference sequence). The CDR3 is CASSTIATGGPEAFF. DNA for the CDR3: TGTGCCAGTAGTACAATAGCCACAGGGGGCCCTGAAGCTTTCTTT. The full variable domain, its missing parts supplied by reference TRBV19 and TRBJ1-1, is DGGITQSPKYLFRKEGQNVTLSCEQNLNHDAMYWYRQDPGQGLRLIYYSQIVNDFQKGDIAEGYSVSREKKESFPLTVTSAQKNPTAFYLCASSTIATGGPEAFFGQGTRLTVV.

This clone appeared many times. This chain uses TRBV12-3 or TRBV12-4 with TRBJ1-2; a weak D match, TRBD1 (5 bases). CDR3 size: 12 residues. V was clipped by 3 bases and J by 6 bases, with 8 bases between them. DNA for the CDR3: TGTGCCAGCAGTTTGACAGTCAATGGCTACACCTTC. Its protein is CASSLTVNGYTF.

The chain recombines TRBV28 with TRBJ2-7, with TRBD1 identical over 10 bases. CDR1 is MDHEN and CDR2 is SYDVKM in the germline V gene. The CDR3 runs 14 residues. V gave up 6 bases and J gave up 7 bases; unmatched junction bases: 9. The DNA of the CDR3 is TGTGCCAGCAGCACCCGACAGGGGGCGTGGGAGCAGTACGTC. Translation: CASSTRQGAWEQYV.

The V gene is TRBV30, the J gene TRBJ1-5, with D tentatively TRBD1 (6 bases). V gave up 4 bases and J gave up 6 bases, with 13 bases separating them. Germline values: CDR1 GTSNPN, CDR2 SVGIG (reference sequence). CDR3 length: 13 residues. The CDR3 sequence is CAWNPGAGQPQHF. The CDR3 nucleotides read TGTGCCTGGAACCCAGGGGCTGGTCAGCCCCAGCATTTT. Full variable domain (rest looked up from reference TRBV30 and TRBJ1-5): SQTIHQWPATLVQPVGSPLSLECTVEGTSNPNLYWYRQAAGRGLQLLFYSVGIGQISSEVPQNLSASRPQDRQFILSSKKLLLSDSGFYLCAWNPGAGQPQHFGDGTRLSIL.

The chain joins TRBV14 to TRBJ2-7; a weak D match, TRBD2 (5 bases). V dropped 0 bases and J dropped 9 bases, with 12 bases sitting between them. This CDR3 region has 13 residues. CDR1 and CDR2 from the germline V gene are SGHDN and FVKESK. The CDR3 nucleotides are TGTGCCAGCAGCCAAGATCTACAAGGGAGGCAGTACGTC. Protein: CASSQDLQGRQYV.

This chain connects TRBV15 to TRBJ1-1; TRBD1 aligns across 9 bases. Germline CDR1 reads LNHNV; CDR2 reads YYDKDF (reference sequence). V dropped 2 bases and J dropped 4; count of bases not matched to a gene: 5. The CDR3 loop spans 15 amino acids. The CDR3 protein is CATSRPTGGGTEAFF. As DNA, the CDR3 is TGTGCCACCAGCAGACCGACAGGGGGAGGCACTGAAGCTTTCTTT.

J is TRBJ1-2 and V is TRBV6-5; D remains ambiguous. The CDR3 totals 14 residues. Trimming removed 4 bases at V and 7 bases at J, with 16 bases between. Germline V gives CDR1 MNHEY, CDR2 SVGAGI. DNA for the CDR3: TGTGCCAGCAGTTCCTCAACGGGAATCGGTGGCTACACCTTC. The encoded protein is CASSSSTGIGGYTF.

The chain couples TRBV5-1 to TRBJ1-2; 9 bases line up with TRBD1. The CDR3 is 17 amino acids. Trimming removed 2 bases from V and 8 bases from J; junction bases left unmatched: 16. Germline CDR1 reads SGHRS; CDR2 reads YFSETQ. Here the CDR3 reads CASSLQGAQGLSRGYTF. CDR3 DNA sequence: TGCGCCAGCAGCTTACAGGGGGCGCAGGGGTTATCGAGGGGCTACACCTTC.

J is TRBJ2-1 and V is TRBV6-5; 9 bases match TRBD2. Trimming at V came to 6 bases and at J to 9 bases, leaving 12 bases not matched to a gene. The CDR3 consists of 15 residues. Per germline, CDR1 MNHEY and CDR2 SVGAGI. CDR3: CASSRSGGPGSEQFF. DNA for the CDR3: TGTGCCAGCAGCCGCAGCGGGGGGCCAGGAAGTGAGCAGTTCTTC.

This clone showed up just a few times. The chain employs TRBV6-5 and TRBJ1-5; TRBD1 agrees at 7 bases. Germline V gene sequence: CDR1 MNHEY, CDR2 SVGAGI. With V trimmed by 9 bases and J by 0 bases, 5 bases remained unmatched. The CDR3 extends over 14 amino acids. CDR3 sequence: CASTGAYSNQPQHF. CDR3 bases: TGTGCCAGTACAGGGGCATATAGCAATCAGCCCCAGCATTTT.

In DNA form, the CDR3 reads TGTGCCACGAGTGCAGGGGACCACGAGCAGTACTTC. Protein sequence: CATSAGDHEQYF. The chain carries TRBV15 and TRBJ2-7, with D tentatively TRBD1 (6 bases). CDR1 and CDR2 from the germline V gene are LNHNV and YYDKDF (reference sequence). Trimming shortened V by 9 bases and J by 5 bases, and 14 bases separated the two germline ends. This CDR3 contains 12 residues. The full variable domain, completed using reference TRBV15 and TRBJ2-7, is DAMVIQNPRYQVTQFGKPVTLSCSQTLNHNVMYWYQQKSSQAPKLLFHYYDKDFNNEADTPDNFQSRRPNTSFCFLDIRSPGLGDTAMYLCATSAGDHEQYFGPGTRLTVT.